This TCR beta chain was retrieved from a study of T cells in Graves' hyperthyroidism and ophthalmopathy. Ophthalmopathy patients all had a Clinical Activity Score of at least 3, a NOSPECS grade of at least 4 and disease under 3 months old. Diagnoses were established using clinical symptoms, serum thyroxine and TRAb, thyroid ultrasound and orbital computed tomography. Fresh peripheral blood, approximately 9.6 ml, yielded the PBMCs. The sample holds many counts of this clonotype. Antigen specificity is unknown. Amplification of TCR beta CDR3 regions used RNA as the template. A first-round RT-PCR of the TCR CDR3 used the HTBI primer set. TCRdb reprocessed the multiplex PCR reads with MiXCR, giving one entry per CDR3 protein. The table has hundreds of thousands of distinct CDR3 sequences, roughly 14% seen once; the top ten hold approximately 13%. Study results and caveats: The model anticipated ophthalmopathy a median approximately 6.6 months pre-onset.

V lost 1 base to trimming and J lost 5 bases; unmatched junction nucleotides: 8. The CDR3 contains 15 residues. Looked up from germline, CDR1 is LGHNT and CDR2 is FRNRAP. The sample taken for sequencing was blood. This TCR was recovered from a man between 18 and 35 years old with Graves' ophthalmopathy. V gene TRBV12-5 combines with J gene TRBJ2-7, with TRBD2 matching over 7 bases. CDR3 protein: CASGLGNSGVNEQYF. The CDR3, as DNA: TGTGCTAGTGGTTTGGGCAACAGCGGGGTCAACGAGCAGTACTTC. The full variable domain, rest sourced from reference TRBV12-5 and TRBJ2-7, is DARVTQTPRHKVTEMGQEVTMRCQPILGHNTVFWYRQTMMQGLELLAYFRNRAPLDDSGMPKDRFSAEMPDATLATLKIQPSEPRDSAVYFCASGLGNSGVNEQYFGPGTRLTVT.